Following are 18 T cell receptor beta chains from one sample sequenced in a study of monozygotic twins with inflammatory bowel disease. TCRdb re-called the 5' RACE reads; one entry per CDR3 protein, DNA not given. This repertoire includes 400,000 or so distinct CDR3 sequences. Sequencing was performed on blood. All receptors come from a human donor with ulcerative colitis or Crohn's disease, or a healthy co-twin of an affected twin (not recorded which).

The chain combines TRBV7-2 with TRBJ2-1; no DNA is available, so the TRBD2 call from TCRdb remains unchecked. CDR1 is SGHTA and CDR2 is FQGNSA in the germline V gene. This CDR3 has 15 amino acids. The CDR3: CASSFIAGENNEQFF.

This chain joins TRBV20-1 and TRBJ2-5; the D gene TCRdb calls, TRBD2, cannot be checked with no DNA. The CDR3 totals 14 residues. Germline V CDR1 and CDR2: DFQATT, SNEGSKA (reference sequence). CDR3 sequence reads: CSAPGGAAGETQYF.

The J gene is TRBJ1-5, the V gene TRBV6-5; TCRdb's assignment of TRBD1 cannot be checked, as there is no DNA. There are 14 residues in the CDR3. Germline V CDR1 and CDR2: MNHEY, SVGAGI. The CDR3 region is CASSYDRQVQPQHF.

V and J are TRBV12-5 and TRBJ1-1; TCRdb indicates TRBD1, and absent DNA this call remains unverified. This CDR3 spans 15 amino acids. The germline V gene has CDR1 LGHNT and CDR2 FRNRAP. The CDR3 spells CASGLSTGSYTEAFF.

This sequence joins TRBV5-1 and TRBJ2-3. Germline-derived CDR1 and CDR2 are SGHRS and YFSETQ. The length of the CDR3 is 15 residues. CDR3 sequence: CASSSDRGLPDTQYF.

The J gene is TRBJ2-1, the V gene TRBV24-1; with no DNA, the TCRdb D assignment of TRBD1 cannot be verified. Germline V CDR1 and CDR2: KGHDR, SFDVKD. The CDR3 sequence is 15 residues long. The CDR3 loop is CATSASWGAPNEQFF.

The chain carries TRBV29-1 and TRBJ2-3; with no DNA, the TCRdb D assignment of TRBD1 cannot be verified. The CDR3 consists of 13 residues. CDR1 and CDR2 from the germline V gene are SQVTM and ANQGSEA. CDR3 loop: CSVWTAHADTQYF.

Here the CDR3 reads CASSNGDTQYF. The rearrangement links TRBV12-3 or TRBV12-4 to TRBJ2-3. The CDR3 is made up of 11 amino acids.

The chain couples TRBV11-1 to TRBJ2-1. The CDR3 contains 14 residues. Germline-derived CDR1 and CDR2 are SGHAT and FQDESV (reference sequence). The chain's CDR3 is CASSFSASRDEQFF.

The CDR3 loop reads CASSSRGTDEQYF. The V gene is TRBV19, the J gene TRBJ2-7; with no DNA, the TCRdb D assignment of TRBD1 cannot be verified. Germline CDR1 reads LNHDA; CDR2 reads SQIVND (reference sequence). This CDR3 spans 13 amino acids.

This sequence joins TRBV11-3 and TRBJ2-1; TCRdb's D gene call, TRBD2, goes unchecked for lack of DNA. Germline CDR1 reads SGHNT; CDR2 reads YENEEA. The CDR3 spans 18 residues. The CDR3 loop reads CASSATSGRAGSYNEQFF.

The V call is TRBV27, the J call TRBJ2-1; the TCRdb call, TRBD2, lacks DNA for checking. CDR1 MNHEY and CDR2 SMNVEV come from the germline V gene (reference sequence). This CDR3 comprises 14 residues. CDR3: CASNTGTAYNEQFF.

The J gene is TRBJ1-6, the V gene TRBV27; TCRdb's D call, TRBD1, is unchecked because there is no DNA. Germline V gene lookup returns CDR1 MNHEY and CDR2 SMNVEV (reference sequence). The CDR3 contains 12 residues. The chain's CDR3 is CAAGQINSPLHF.

This sequence joins TRBV2 and TRBJ2-5; the D gene TCRdb calls, TRBD2, cannot be checked with no DNA. CDR3 size: 16 residues. The germline gives CDR1 SNHLY, CDR2 FYNNEI. CDR3 residues: CASSTPLAGNQETQYF.

This sequence joins TRBV7-2 and TRBJ1-3; TCRdb reports TRBD1, a call that lacks DNA to check it against. Germline CDR1 and CDR2: SGHTA and FQGNSA. The CDR3 has 15 residues. CDR3 residues: CASSFDSVSGNTIYF.

V is TRBV29-1 and J is TRBJ2-7; TCRdb selects TRBD1, and the lack of DNA leaves this call unchecked. This CDR3 has 12 residues. The V gene's germline CDR1 is SQVTM and CDR2 ANQGSEA. The CDR3 reads CSATLNSYEQYF.

The chain carries TRBV7-2 and TRBJ1-5. Germline CDR1 SGHTA, CDR2 FQGNSA. This CDR3 contains 15 residues. CDR3 in amino acids: CASSPRSSYPIAQHF.

The rearrangement uses TRBV11-2 and TRBJ2-7; TCRdb gives TRBD1 as the D gene, but with no DNA this cannot be confirmed. The CDR3 has 13 amino acids. The germline V gene has CDR1 SGHAT and CDR2 FQNNGV. The CDR3 region is CASSRDHLSEQYF.